These 13 T cell receptor beta chains were sequenced from one sample in a study of blood T cells in healthy people across ages. Primers used in a second PCR of roughly 7 to 11 cycles were a sample-barcoded 5' primer and a J-beta primer mix. TCRdb reprocessed the 5' RACE reads via MiXCR and lists one record per CDR3 protein. The data hold hundreds of thousands of distinct CDR3 sequences, with 55% to 70% observed a single time. Sample: blood. The receptors were sampled from a man aged 25-45 years in good health.

The V and J genes are TRBV11-2 and TRBJ2-1; 8 bases match TRBD2. CDR1 and CDR2 from the germline V gene are SGHAT and FQNNGV. The CDR3 extends over 15 amino acids. V was pared by 0 bases and J by 6 bases, with 4 bases of the junction left unmatched. The CDR3 sequence: CASSLDTGGGNEQFF. CDR3 coding DNA: TGTGCCAGCAGCTTAGATACGGGAGGGGGCAATGAGCAGTTCTTC. Combining the CDR3 with reference TRBV11-2 and TRBJ2-1 gives the whole variable domain EAGVAQSPRYKIIEKRQSVAFWCNPISGHATLYWYQQILGQGPKLLIQFQNNGVVDDSQLPKDRFSAERLKGVDSTLKIQPAKLEDSAVYLCASSLDTGGGNEQFFGPGTRLTVL.

This clonotype turned up a few times. The chain recombines TRBV4-3 with TRBJ2-1; D ambiguous. CDR3 length: 8 residues. CDR1 is LGHNA, CDR2 YSLEER, per germline. Here the CDR3 DNA reads TGCGACCCCAATGAGCAGTTCTTC. Amino acids: CDPNEQFF.

The gene calls are TRBV4-3 and TRBJ2-7, with D hard to call. The CDR3 consists of 15 residues. CDR1 LGHNA and CDR2 YSLEER come from the germline V gene. Trimming took off 2 bases at V and 2 bases at J, with 13 bases between the two ends. CDR3 DNA sequence: TGCGCCAGCAGCCAAACTCACGGGCCCACCTACGAGCAGTACTTC. This translates into CASSQTHGPTYEQYF.

This chain links TRBV10-3 with TRBJ2-4; D not certain. With the DNA end fitting TRBJ2-7 better, the J assignment may be wrong. Germline CDR1 ENHRY, CDR2 SYGVKD. The CDR3 runs to 13 residues. For the CDR3, the DNA is TGTGCCACCATGGCCGATTTTCCCTACGAGCAGTACTTC. Amino acids: CATMADFPYEQYF.

The chain recombines TRBV29-1 with TRBJ2-7; perhaps TRBD2 as D (6 bases). The CDR3 length is 13 residues. With 7 bases removed from V and 2 bases from J, the gap between germline ends came to 15 bases. Germline assignment: CDR1 SQVTM and CDR2 ANQGSEA. The CDR3: CSARTNLPYEQYF. CDR3 bases: TGCAGCGCGAGGACTAACCTGCCCTACGAGCAGTACTTC.

V usage is TRBV7-2 and J usage is TRBJ2-7, with 14 nucleotides matching TRBD2. This CDR3 is built from 15 residues. Germline V gene lookup returns CDR1 SGHTA and CDR2 FQGNSA. With V trimmed by 3 bases and J by 6 bases, 4 bases remained unmatched. The CDR3 protein is CASSLGLAGAAEQYF. CDR3 bases: TGTGCCAGCAGCTTGGGACTAGCGGGAGCAGCCGAGCAGTACTTC. Drawing the rest from reference TRBV7-2 and TRBJ2-7, the complete variable domain is GAGVSQSPSNKVTEKGKDVELRCDPISGHTALYWYRQSLGQGLEFLIYFQGNSAPDKSGLPSDRFSAERTGGSVSTLTIQRTQQEDSAVYLCASSLGLAGAAEQYFGPGTRLTVT.

V is TRBV7-2 and J is TRBJ1-2, with D tentatively TRBD1 (6 bases). CDR1 is SGHTA, CDR2 FQGNSA, per germline. The CDR3 has 14 amino acids. The V end was cut by 6 bases, the J end by 2 bases, with 13 bases between. The CDR3 DNA is TGTGCCAGCAGGTCGGGGGGCGCAAACTATGGCTACACCTTC. Protein product: CASRSGGANYGYTF.

The genes are TRBV20-1 and TRBJ2-1, with D possibly called TRBD1 or TRBD2 (6 bases each). CDR1 DFQATT and CDR2 SNEGSKA come from the germline V gene (reference sequence). Trimming removed 5 bases from V and 0 bases from J, with 20 bases in between. CDR3 length: 17 amino acids. DNA for the CDR3: TGCAGTGCTCGGGCCCCGACAGGAGGGAGCTCCTACAATGAGCAGTTCTTC. Amino acid sequence: CSARAPTGGSSYNEQFF.

The V call is TRBV20-1, the J call TRBJ2-4; the match to TRBD1 covers 11 bases. CDR3 length: 11 residues. Trimming removed 6 bases from V and 9 bases from J; junction bases left unmatched: 1. CDR1 and CDR2 from the germline V gene are DFQATT and SNEGSKA (reference sequence). The CDR3 region is CSAGTGGIQYF. CDR3 nucleotides: TGCAGTGCCGGGACAGGGGGCATTCAGTACTTC.

The chain employs TRBV10-3 and TRBJ2-7, with TRBD2 identical over 10 bases. CDR1 ENHRY and CDR2 SYGVKD come from the germline V gene. The CDR3 is made up of 13 amino acids. With V trimmed by 7 bases and J by 4 bases, 4 bases remained unmatched. CDR3 sequence reads: CAIMPSGSYEQYF. DNA for the CDR3: TGTGCCATCATGCCTAGCGGGAGTTACGAGCAGTACTTC.

The chain uses TRBV20-1 and TRBJ1-4; possibly TRBD1 for D (5 bases). Germline CDR1 is DFQATT and CDR2 is SNEGSKA (reference sequence). V was shortened by 5 bases and J by 0 bases, with 16 bases between the two germline ends. The length of the CDR3 is 16 residues. CDR3 residues: CSAPRTSTATNEKLFF. In DNA, the CDR3 is TGCAGTGCTCCCAGGACATCTACTGCAACTAATGAAAAACTGTTTTTT.

V and J are TRBV20-1 and TRBJ2-1, with 11 bases matching TRBD2. This CDR3 region has 15 residues. The germline V gene encodes CDR1 DFQATT and CDR2 SNEGSKA (reference sequence). V was pared by 1 base and J by 6 bases, with 5 bases of the junction left unmatched. This CDR3 is CSARVLAGEGNEQFF. CDR3 bases: TGCAGTGCTAGAGTACTAGCGGGAGAGGGCAATGAGCAGTTCTTC.

The chain carries TRBV20-1 and TRBJ2-5; the D gene could be TRBD1 or TRBD2 (5 bases each). Germline V CDR1 and CDR2: DFQATT, SNEGSKA (reference sequence). Trimming cost V 0 bases and J 11 bases, with 16 bases left between them. The CDR3 covers 13 residues. The CDR3 coding sequence is TGCAGTGCTAGAGATAGGCTCCTGGGGGAGCAGTACTTC. This sequence encodes CSARDRLLGEQYF.